The 16 T cell receptor beta chains below were found in one sample sequenced in a study of vaccination and CD4 T cells after COVID-19. Their target antigens are unknown. Treatment denoted: approximately 9-day PBMC culture with coronavirus spike peptide pools or control peptides (ViraFEST assay). Sequenced with the Oncomine TCR Beta short-read assay was DNA taken from cultured CD4+ T cells. MiXCR, run by TCRdb on the PCR reads, gives a single entry per CDR3 protein. The table has more than 10,000 distinct CDR3 sequences, roughly half seen once. Here the sequenced sample was cultured CD4+ T cells from blood, taken after SARS-CoV-2 vaccination. The receptors come from a human donor with COVID-19.

This chain uses TRBV2 with TRBJ1-5, with D maybe TRBD1 (5 bases). CDR3 length: 14 residues. Trimming shortened V by 6 bases and J by 1 base, and 10 bases separated the two germline ends. From germline, CDR1 is SNHLY and CDR2 FYNNEI. The CDR3 loop reads CASRQGRSNQPQHF. For the CDR3, the DNA is TGTGCCAGCAGGCAGGGTCGAAGCAATCAGCCCCAGCATTTT.

Only a few counts were recorded for this clonotype. The V call is TRBV20-1, the J call TRBJ1-6, with D unresolved. The germline CDR1 and CDR2 sequences are DFQATT and SNEGSKA (reference sequence). The CDR3 has 16 amino acids. V was cut by 3 bases and J by 1 base, with 13 bases left in between. CDR3 sequence: CSARAQARSYNSPLHF. The CDR3 nucleotides are TGCAGTGCTAGGGCTCAGGCCAGGTCCTATAATTCACCCCTCCACTTT.

This sequence joins TRBV11-2 and TRBJ2-7; TRBD2 matches 10 bases. Per germline, CDR1 SGHAT and CDR2 FQNNGV. The CDR3 contains 15 residues. Unmatched junction bases numbered 6, after V lost 4 bases and J lost 3 bases. The CDR3 spells CASSSDLAGGYEQYF. CDR3 in DNA: TGTGCCAGCAGCTCAGACTTAGCGGGGGGCTACGAGCAGTACTTC.

V usage is TRBV28 and J usage is TRBJ2-7; either TRBD1 or TRBD2 may fit D (6 bases each). The germline gives CDR1 MDHEN, CDR2 SYDVKM. The CDR3 is 14 residues long. V lost 7 bases and J lost 7, with 20 bases in between. In DNA form, the CDR3 reads TGTGCCAGCAAGTGGCAAGGGGGGACTGGTGAGCAGTACTTC. Translation: CASKWQGGTGEQYF. The whole variable domain, filled in from reference TRBV28 and TRBJ2-7, reads DVKVTQSSRYLVKRTGEKVFLECVQDMDHENMFWYRQDPGLGLRLIYFSYDVKMKEKGDIPEGYSVSREKKERFSLILESASTNQTSMYLCASKWQGGTGEQYFGPGTRLTVT.

The CDR3: CSAPRGGKTQYF. CDR3 coding DNA: TGCAGTGCTCCACGGGGGGGGAAGACCCAGTACTTC. This chain connects TRBV20-1 to TRBJ2-5; 8 bases fit TRBD2. The CDR3 sequence is 12 residues long. The V and J ends lost 5 bases and 6 bases, in that order; junction bases with no gene match: 5. From germline, CDR1 is DFQATT and CDR2 SNEGSKA (reference sequence).

Only a few counts were recorded for this clonotype. This chain uses TRBV6-5 with TRBJ2-2; D gene unclear. Trimming took off 0 bases at V and 4 bases at J, with 12 bases between the two ends. The CDR3 spans 16 residues. Germline assignment: CDR1 MNHEY and CDR2 SVGAGI. CDR3 bases: TGTGCCAGCAGTTACTCGAAGCGACAACCCACCGGGGAGCTGTTTTTT. It encodes CASSYSKRQPTGELFF.

The V and J genes are TRBV20-1 and TRBJ2-7; the D gene is possibly TRBD2 (7 bases). Trimming shortened V by 3 bases and J by 6 bases, and 15 bases separated the two germline ends. Per the germline V gene, CDR1 is DFQATT and CDR2 is SNEGSKA (reference sequence). The CDR3 is made up of 13 amino acids. The CDR3 sequence: CSASGGGPSEQYF. CDR3 in DNA: TGCAGTGCTAGTGGCGGGGGCCCGTCCGAGCAGTACTTC.

The rearrangement joins TRBV12-3 or TRBV12-4 to TRBJ1-3; weak D call: TRBD1 (5 bases). The V gene lost 11 bases and the J gene lost 3 bases, with 17 bases spanning the gap. The CDR3 extends over 14 amino acids. CDR3 sequence: CAGRLGEGGNTIYF. Here the CDR3 DNA reads TGTGCCGGCCGACTAGGGGAGGGTGGAAACACCATATATTTT.

This clonotype ranks as medium-sized. This chain links TRBV6-5 with TRBJ1-6; D is unresolved. Between the trimmed V and J ends, which lost 4 bases and 0 bases, there was a span of 10 bases. This CDR3 is 16 amino acids long. Germline V gene data show CDR1 as MNHEY and CDR2 as SVGAGI. CDR3 sequence reads: CASSSGSNSYNSPLHF. CDR3 nucleotide sequence: TGTGCCAGCAGTTCGGGGTCGAACTCCTATAATTCACCCCTCCACTTT.

The chain has TRBV7-9 and TRBJ2-2; the match to TRBD1 covers 9 bases. The CDR3 has 15 amino acids. Germline values: CDR1 SEHNR, CDR2 FQNEAQ (reference sequence). Losses at the gene ends were 3 bases for V and 4 bases for J; bases not matched to a gene: 3. CDR3 sequence reads: CASSLGTGITGELFF. The CDR3 nucleotides read TGTGCCAGCAGCTTGGGGACAGGGATCACCGGGGAGCTGTTTTTT.

This clonotype was counted a few times. The rearrangement joins TRBV6-5 to TRBJ1-6; TRBD1 is a possible D gene (5 bases). The length of the CDR3 is 13 residues. Germline CDR1 and CDR2: MNHEY and SVGAGI. The V and J ends lost 0 bases and 14 bases respectively, with 11 bases between them. The CDR3 nucleotides read TGTGCCAGCAGTTACTCGAGTTTAGGGGCCCTCCACTTT. It encodes CASSYSSLGALHF.

This clonotype was counted a few times. The V call is TRBV20-1, the J call TRBJ2-5; 7 bases map to TRBD2. There are 15 residues in the CDR3. Losses at the gene ends were 3 bases for V and 2 bases for J; bases not matched to a gene: 9. Germline CDR1 DFQATT, CDR2 SNEGSKA (reference sequence). For the CDR3, the DNA is TGCAGTGCTAGGTGGTCCGGGAGGCGTCAAGAGACCCAGTACTTC. Its translation: CSARWSGRRQETQYF.

This chain connects TRBV27 to TRBJ1-2; 8 bases line up with TRBD1. Germline trimming cut 4 bases from V and 4 bases from J; bases unmatched to any gene: 8. Germline V lookup: CDR1 MNHEY, CDR2 SMNVEV (reference sequence). The CDR3 totals 15 residues. The CDR3 coding sequence is TGTGCCAGCAGTTCGGGCCGGACAGGGACCTATGGCTACACCTTC. It is translated as CASSSGRTGTYGYTF.

This clonotype occurred a few times. The V and J genes are TRBV6-1 and TRBJ2-7; TRBD2 matches at 8 bases. V shed 6 bases and J 7 bases; nucleotides not matched to a gene: 14. Germline V gene lookup returns CDR1 MNHNS and CDR2 SASEGT. CDR3 length: 15 residues. CDR3 residues: CASSVSGASVGEQYF. The CDR3 DNA reads TGTGCCAGCAGCGTTAGCGGGGCGTCGGTGGGGGAGCAGTACTTC.

The chain uses TRBV7-2 and TRBJ2-2; maybe TRBD2 (5 bases). V gave up 2 bases and J gave up 5 bases, with 12 bases separating them. The CDR3 extends over 15 amino acids. Germline CDR1 is SGHTA and CDR2 is FQGNSA. CDR3 sequence: CASSLMVRGTGELFF. The CDR3 DNA reads TGTGCCAGCAGCTTAATGGTCCGCGGGACCGGGGAGCTGTTTTTT. Based on the CDR3 plus reference TRBV7-2 and TRBJ2-2, the full variable domain is GAGVSQSPSNKVTEKGKDVELRCDPISGHTALYWYRQSLGQGLEFLIYFQGNSAPDKSGLPSDRFSAERTGGSVSTLTIQRTQQEDSAVYLCASSLMVRGTGELFFGEGSRLTVL.

The chain employs TRBV20-1 and TRBJ1-2; 9 bases fit TRBD1. The V gene end was trimmed by 2 bases and the J gene end by 2 bases; junction bases not matched to a gene: 12. This CDR3 contains 17 residues. Germline loops: CDR1 DFQATT, CDR2 SNEGSKA (reference sequence). In nucleotides, the CDR3 is TGCAGTGCTAGAATCCCTACGCGGACAGGGGCAAACTATGGCTACACCTTC. The encoded protein is CSARIPTRTGANYGYTF.